This TCR beta chain stems from a study of tumor T cells in aggressive B-cell lymphoma. Only in-frame clones appear in the TCRdb table, and some are missing; sequencing was by immunoSEQ multiplex PCR. This sample has roughly 3,800 clones, with 94% found just once. The CDR3 covers 17 residues. Trimming took 3 bases from V and 0 from J; bases not matched to a gene: 6. CDR1 LGHNA and CDR2 YNFKEQ come from the germline V gene. The sample taken for sequencing was tumor tissue. This sequence was found in an adult with diffuse large B cell lymphoma. J is TRBJ2-2 and V is TRBV4-2; 8 bases agree with TRBD1. CDR3 loop: CASSHAPGGANTGELFF. CDR3 DNA: TGTGCCAGCAGCCACGCCCCAGGGGGCGCGAACACCGGGGAGCTGTTTTTT.